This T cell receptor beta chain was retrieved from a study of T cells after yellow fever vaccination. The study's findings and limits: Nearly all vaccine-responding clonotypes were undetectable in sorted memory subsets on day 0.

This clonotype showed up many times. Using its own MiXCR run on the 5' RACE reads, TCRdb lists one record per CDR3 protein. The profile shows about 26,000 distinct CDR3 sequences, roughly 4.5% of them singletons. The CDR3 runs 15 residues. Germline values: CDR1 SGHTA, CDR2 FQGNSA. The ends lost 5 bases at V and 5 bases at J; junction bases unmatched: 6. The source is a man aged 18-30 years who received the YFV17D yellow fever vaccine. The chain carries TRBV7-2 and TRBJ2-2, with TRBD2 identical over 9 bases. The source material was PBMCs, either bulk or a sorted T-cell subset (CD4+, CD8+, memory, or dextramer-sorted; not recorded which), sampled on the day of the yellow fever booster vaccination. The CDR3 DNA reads TGTGCCAGCAGCCCTCTAGCGGGGTATACCGGGGAGCTGTTTTTT. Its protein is CASSPLAGYTGELFF.